Following are 17 T cell receptor beta chains from one sample sequenced in a study of blood T cell repertoires in COVID-19. Clones were read by immunoSEQ multiplex PCR, and TCRdb kept only the in-frame ones, dropping some. The sample includes 380,000 or so clones, about four fifths of them seen just once. The material sequenced was peripheral blood. These receptors all come from a human donor with acute or convalescent COVID-19. The donor label of this sample is uncertain.

This rearrangement joins TRBV10-2 to TRBJ2-5; D may be TRBD2 (5 bases). CDR1 and CDR2 (germline): WSHSY, SAAADI. This CDR3 has 13 residues. Trimming pared 4 bases from V and 8 bases from J, leaving 14 bases between. CDR3 protein: CASSAEGRETQYF. In DNA form, the CDR3 reads TGCGCCAGCAGTGCCGAGGGTCGAGAAACCCAGTACTTC.

This clone showed up just once. The chain has TRBV4-2 and TRBJ1-5, with a possible D match to TRBD1 (5 bases). The V gene's germline CDR1 is LGHNA and CDR2 YNFKEQ. This CDR3 spans 14 amino acids. V lost 2 bases and J lost 2, with 7 bases in between. The CDR3 bases are TGTGCCAGCAGCCAACGGGGGGGCAATCAGCCCCAGCATTTT. Protein sequence: CASSQRGGNQPQHF.

The chain recombines TRBV5-1 with TRBJ2-2; 7 bases agree with TRBD2. V trimming: 4 bases; J trimming: 5 bases; junction bases outside the gene matches: 8. This CDR3 is 15 amino acids long. Germline V CDR1 and CDR2: SGHRS, YFSETQ. This CDR3 is CASSRRGEGTGELFF. CDR3 sequence (DNA): TGCGCCAGCAGCCGGAGAGGGGAGGGGACCGGGGAGCTGTTTTTT. Based on the CDR3 plus reference TRBV5-1 and TRBJ2-2, the full variable domain is KAGVTQTPRYLIKTRGQQVTLSCSPISGHRSVSWYQQTPGQGLQFLFEYFSETQRNKGNFPGRFSGRQFSNSRSEMNVSTLELGDSALYLCASSRRGEGTGELFFGEGSRLTVL.

CDR3 sequence: CASRLLAGEQYF. CDR3 bases: TGCGCCAGCAGACTCCTAGCGGGCGAGCAGTACTTC. V gene TRBV10-2 combines with J gene TRBJ2-7, with TRBD2 identical over 8 bases. The germline V gene has CDR1 WSHSY and CDR2 SAAADI. This CDR3 spans 12 amino acids. The junction had 4 bases not matched to a gene; V was cut back by 6 bases and J by 6 bases.

There are a few counts of this clone. The rearrangement links TRBV7-9 to TRBJ2-4, with D possibly matching TRBD2 (5 bases). Germline V lookup: CDR1 SEHNR, CDR2 FQNEAQ (reference sequence). Deletions cut 1 base from V and 8 bases from J, with 9 bases between. This CDR3 has 13 residues. The chain's CDR3 is CASSLGQRDIQYF. The CDR3 bases are TGTGCCAGCAGCTTAGGCCAGAGGGACATTCAGTACTTC.

V is TRBV5-6 and J is TRBJ2-5; a weak D match, TRBD1 (6 bases). The CDR3 sequence is 14 residues long. The V end was cut by 1 base, the J end by 5 bases, with 12 bases between. Germline V gives CDR1 SGHDT, CDR2 YYEEEE. DNA for the CDR3: TGTGCCAGCAGCTTGACAGGCCAGGGGGAGACCCAGTACTTC. It encodes CASSLTGQGETQYF.

The chain employs TRBV2 and TRBJ2-7; TRBD2 matches at 10 bases. Germline CDR1 is SNHLY and CDR2 is FYNNEI. The trim removed 0 bases at V and 5 bases at J, leaving 7 bases unmatched. The CDR3 totals 16 residues. The CDR3 coding sequence is TGTGCCAGCAGTGAAGCGCTTCTAGCGGGAGAGGACGAGCAGTACTTC. The encoded protein is CASSEALLAGEDEQYF.

This chain uses TRBV5-5 with TRBJ1-2; D might be TRBD1 (5 bases). This CDR3 spans 15 amino acids. Germline CDR1 and CDR2: SGHKS and YYEKEE (reference sequence). Deletions cut 1 base from V and 5 bases from J, with 15 bases between. The CDR3 loop reads CASSLYQGLWYGYTF. The CDR3 bases are TGTGCCAGCAGCTTGTACCAGGGCCTATGGTATGGCTACACCTTC.

The genes are TRBV6-1 and TRBJ2-2; 9 bases agree with TRBD2. The J segment lost 5 bases and the V segment lost 3 bases, leaving 7 bases of the junction unmatched. The CDR3 is made up of 16 amino acids. CDR1 is MNHNS and CDR2 is SASEGT in the germline V gene. CDR3 DNA sequence: TGTGCCAGCAGTGATGAGGCTAGCGGGATTACCGGGGAGCTGTTTTTT. The encoded protein is CASSDEASGITGELFF.

J is TRBJ1-2 and V is TRBV5-1; 10 bases map to TRBD1. Germline V gene data show CDR1 as SGHRS and CDR2 as YFSETQ. Germline trimming cut 1 base from V and 9 bases from J; bases unmatched to any gene: 3. This CDR3 is built from 13 residues. The CDR3 coding sequence is TGCGCCAGCAGCTTGTGGGACAGGGGAAGCTACACCTTC. Translating gives CASSLWDRGSYTF.

V is TRBV20-1 and J is TRBJ2-7; D is perhaps TRBD1 or TRBD2 (6 bases each). The CDR3 is 13 amino acids. Germline loops: CDR1 DFQATT, CDR2 SNEGSKA (reference sequence). Deletions cut 3 bases from V and 1 base from J, with 10 bases between. CDR3 DNA sequence: TGCAGTGCTAGTGGGGGGCGGTCCTACGAGCAGTACTTC. It encodes CSASGGRSYEQYF.

V gene TRBV5-1 combines with J gene TRBJ1-3; D might be TRBD1 (6 bases). Germline lookup yields CDR1 SGHRS and CDR2 YFSETQ. The CDR3 runs 15 residues. V gave up 4 bases and J gave up 3 bases, with 14 bases separating them. The CDR3 region is CASSRDTGFGNTIYF. CDR3 coding DNA: TGCGCCAGCAGCCGGGACACAGGATTTGGAAACACCATATATTTT.

This clone was picked up one time. The chain has TRBV3-1 (or the pseudogene TRBV3-2) and TRBJ1-2, with 7 bases fitting TRBD1. CDR1 LGHDT and CDR2 YNNKEL come from the germline V gene (reference sequence). V shed 6 bases, J shed 5 bases, and the junction held 6 bases outside the gene matches. The CDR3 length is 13 residues. This CDR3 reads CASSPRQGYGYTF. The CDR3, as DNA: TGTGCCAGCAGTCCTCGACAGGGATATGGCTACACCTTC.

This rearrangement joins TRBV18 to TRBJ1-1, with D tentatively TRBD1 (6 bases). V was trimmed by 5 bases and J by 4 bases, leaving 11 bases between them. This CDR3 is built from 13 residues. The germline CDR1 and CDR2 sequences are KGHSH and LQKENI. The CDR3 is CASSVVQGTEAFF. CDR3 nucleotide sequence: TGTGCCAGCTCAGTCGTACAGGGCACTGAAGCTTTCTTT.

The chain links TRBV28 to TRBJ1-2, with D uncertain. CDR1 MDHEN and CDR2 SYDVKM come from the germline V gene. The CDR3 covers 12 residues. V lost 2 bases to trimming and J lost 7 bases, with 8 bases between them. CDR3 sequence: CASSLEEIGYTF. CDR3 nucleotides: TGTGCCAGCAGTTTAGAGGAAATTGGCTACACCTTC.

The chain employs TRBV29-1 and TRBJ1-2; tentative D call: TRBD1 (5 bases). V dropped 5 bases and J dropped 3 bases, with 16 bases sitting between them. This CDR3 region has 14 residues. CDR1 and CDR2 from the germline V gene are SQVTM and ANQGSEA. CDR3 in DNA: TGCAGCGTTTCTAAGAGGGGAGGGGACTATGGCTACACCTTC. This encodes CSVSKRGGDYGYTF. Filled out from reference TRBV29-1 and TRBJ1-2, the complete variable domain reads SAVISQKPSRDICQRGTSLTIQCQVDSQVTMMFWYRQQPGQSLTLIATANQGSEATYESGFVIDKFPISRPNLTFSTLTVSNMSPEDSSIYLCSVSKRGGDYGYTFGSGTRLTVV.

V and J are TRBV5-4 and TRBJ1-3; TRBD1 might be the D (5 bases). Germline V CDR1 and CDR2: SGHNT, YYREEE (reference sequence). The CDR3 is 14 residues long. Trimming took off 0 bases at V and 8 bases at J, with 12 bases between the two ends. The CDR3 DNA reads as TGTGCCAGCAGCTTGGGACAGTCATCACACACCATATATTTT. Amino acids: CASSLGQSSHTIYF.